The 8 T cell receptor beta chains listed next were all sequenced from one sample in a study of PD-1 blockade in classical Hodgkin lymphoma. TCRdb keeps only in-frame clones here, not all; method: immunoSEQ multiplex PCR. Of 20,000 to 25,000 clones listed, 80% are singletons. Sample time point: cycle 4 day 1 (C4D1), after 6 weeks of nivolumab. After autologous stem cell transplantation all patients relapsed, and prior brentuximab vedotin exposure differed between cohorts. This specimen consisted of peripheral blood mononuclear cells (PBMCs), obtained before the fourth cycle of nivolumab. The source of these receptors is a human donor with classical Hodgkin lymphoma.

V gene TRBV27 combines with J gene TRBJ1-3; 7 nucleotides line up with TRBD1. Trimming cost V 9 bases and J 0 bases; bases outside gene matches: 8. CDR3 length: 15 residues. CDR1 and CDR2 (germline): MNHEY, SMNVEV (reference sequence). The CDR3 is CARSLTGNSGNTIYF. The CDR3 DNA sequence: TGTGCCAGGTCCTTGACAGGGAACTCTGGAAACACCATATATTTT.

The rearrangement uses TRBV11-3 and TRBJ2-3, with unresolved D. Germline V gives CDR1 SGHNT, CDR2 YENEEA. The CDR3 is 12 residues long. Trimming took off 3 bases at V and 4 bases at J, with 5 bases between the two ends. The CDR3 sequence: CASSFYPDTQYF. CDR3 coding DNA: TGTGCCAGCAGCTTCTATCCAGATACGCAGTATTTT.

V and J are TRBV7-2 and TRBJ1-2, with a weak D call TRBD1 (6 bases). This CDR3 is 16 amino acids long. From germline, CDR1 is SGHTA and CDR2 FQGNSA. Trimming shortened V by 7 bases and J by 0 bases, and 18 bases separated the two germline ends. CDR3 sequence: CASILLAGATNYGYTF. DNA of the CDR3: TGTGCCAGCATCCTCTTAGCGGGGGCCACTAACTATGGCTACACCTTC.

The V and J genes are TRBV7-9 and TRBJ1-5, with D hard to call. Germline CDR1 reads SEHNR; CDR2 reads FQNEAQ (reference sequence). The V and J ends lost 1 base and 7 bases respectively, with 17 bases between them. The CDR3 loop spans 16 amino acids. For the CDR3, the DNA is TGTGCCAGCAGCTTAGATTCCGGCTGGGCCCGGCAGCCCCAGCATTTT. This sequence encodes CASSLDSGWARQPQHF.

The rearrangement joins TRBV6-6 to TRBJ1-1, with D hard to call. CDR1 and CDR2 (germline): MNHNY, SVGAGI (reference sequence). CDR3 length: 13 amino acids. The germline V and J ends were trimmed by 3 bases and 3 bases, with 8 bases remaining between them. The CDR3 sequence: CASSYVADTEAFF. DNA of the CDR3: TGTGCCAGCAGTTATGTGGCAGACACTGAAGCTTTCTTT.

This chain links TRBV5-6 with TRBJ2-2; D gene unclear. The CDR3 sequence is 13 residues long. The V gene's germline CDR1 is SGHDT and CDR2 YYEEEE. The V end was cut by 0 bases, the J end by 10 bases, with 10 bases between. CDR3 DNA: TGTGCCAGCAGCTTGGCCTATGCCTTGGAGCTGTTTTTT. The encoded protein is CASSLAYALELFF.

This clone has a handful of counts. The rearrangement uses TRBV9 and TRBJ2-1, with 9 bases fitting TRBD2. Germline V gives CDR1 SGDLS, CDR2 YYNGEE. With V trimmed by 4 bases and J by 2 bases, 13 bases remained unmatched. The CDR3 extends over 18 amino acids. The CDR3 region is CASSPTWPSGAAYNEQFF. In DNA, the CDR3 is TGTGCCAGCAGCCCCACCTGGCCTAGCGGGGCCGCCTACAATGAGCAGTTCTTC.

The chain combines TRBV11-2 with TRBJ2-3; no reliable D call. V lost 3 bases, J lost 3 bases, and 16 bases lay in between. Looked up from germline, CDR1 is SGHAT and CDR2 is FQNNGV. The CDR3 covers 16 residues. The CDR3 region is CASSFPAAERTDTQYF. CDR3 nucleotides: TGTGCCAGCAGCTTCCCGGCCGCCGAACGTACAGATACGCAGTATTTT.